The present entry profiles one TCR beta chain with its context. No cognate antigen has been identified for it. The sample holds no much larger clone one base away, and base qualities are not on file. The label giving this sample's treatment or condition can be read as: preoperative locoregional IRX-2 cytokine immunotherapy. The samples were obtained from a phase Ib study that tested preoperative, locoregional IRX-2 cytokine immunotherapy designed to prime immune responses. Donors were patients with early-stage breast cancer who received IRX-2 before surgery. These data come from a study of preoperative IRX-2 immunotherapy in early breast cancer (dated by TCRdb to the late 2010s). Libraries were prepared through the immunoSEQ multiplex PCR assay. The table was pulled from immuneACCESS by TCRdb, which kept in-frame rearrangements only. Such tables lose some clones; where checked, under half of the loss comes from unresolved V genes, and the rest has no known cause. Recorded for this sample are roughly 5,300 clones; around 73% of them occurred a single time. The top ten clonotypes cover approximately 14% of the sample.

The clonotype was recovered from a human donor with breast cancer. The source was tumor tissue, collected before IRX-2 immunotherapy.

The CDR3 region has the sequence CASSSSTGFTEAFF. The DNA sequence reads TGCGCCAGCAGCTCATCTACAGGGTTCACTGAAGCTTTCTTT. In this chain, TRBV5-1 is recombined with TRBJ1-1; TRBD1 is perhaps the D gene, given 6 matching bases. The junction shows trimming of 3 bases on V and 4 bases on J, plus 13 bases between the germline ends. Taken from the germline V gene, the CDR1 and CDR2 loops are SGHRS and YFSETQ. Measured from the cysteine to the phenylalanine, the CDR3 is 14 residues long. Just the 42-base CDR3 DNA is kept, in frame starting at base 1.